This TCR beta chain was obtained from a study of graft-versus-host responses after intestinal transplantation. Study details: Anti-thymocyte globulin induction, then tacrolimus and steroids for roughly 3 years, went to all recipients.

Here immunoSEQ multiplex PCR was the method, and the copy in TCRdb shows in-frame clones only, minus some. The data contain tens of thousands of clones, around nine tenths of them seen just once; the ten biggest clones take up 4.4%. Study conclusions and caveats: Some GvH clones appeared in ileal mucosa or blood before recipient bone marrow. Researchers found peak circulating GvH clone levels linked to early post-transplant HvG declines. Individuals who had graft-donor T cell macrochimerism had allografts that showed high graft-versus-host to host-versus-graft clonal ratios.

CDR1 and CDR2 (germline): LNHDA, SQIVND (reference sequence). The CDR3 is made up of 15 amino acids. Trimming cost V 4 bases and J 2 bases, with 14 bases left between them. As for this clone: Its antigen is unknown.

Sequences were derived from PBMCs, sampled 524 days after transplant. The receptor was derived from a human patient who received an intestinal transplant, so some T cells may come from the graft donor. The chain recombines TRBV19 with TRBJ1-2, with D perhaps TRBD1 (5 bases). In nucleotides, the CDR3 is TGTGCCAGTAGTACCGGGACTCTCAACAACTATGGCTACACCTTC. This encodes CASSTGTLNNYGYTF.